This is a list of T cell receptor beta chains from one sample in a study of cytomegalovirus exposure and HLA in healthy donors. Only in-frame clones appear in the TCRdb table, and some are missing; sequencing was by immunoSEQ multiplex PCR. The table shows about 250,000 clones, with 87% occurring only once. Specimen: PBMCs. The receptors derive from a man between 18 and 29 years old in good health and CMV-seropositive. Each CDR3 is given with its conserved first and last residue. D genes are given only for firm matches. Only part of the rows carry a size: once, few, many, or a class if the clone is expanded.

TRBJ2-1 TRBD2 once TRBV11-2 TGTGCCAGCAGCATATCGGGACTAGGCTATGAGCAGTTCTTC CASSISGLGYEQFF
TRBJ1-2 TRBD1 - TRBV28 TGTGCCAGCAGCGCGATAGCGGGACAGGGTAACTATGGCTACACCTTC CASSAIAGQGNYGYTF
TRBJ2-1 - - TRBV5-1 TGCGCCAGCAGCTTAGGGACCCGCGGCAATGAGCAGTTCTTC CASSLGTRGNEQFF
TRBJ1-1 - - TRBV29-1 TGCAGCGTTGTTTTTGCTTTCCGGGTTCGGACTGAAGCTTTCTTT CSVVFAFRVRTEAFF
TRBJ1-4 TRBD1 - TRBV2 TGTGCCAGCACGCGGCAAGACAGGGTAGGGGAAAAACTGTTTTTT CASTRQDRVGEKLFF
TRBJ2-5 - - TRBV15 TGTGCCACCTCAAGGACTGTACAAGAGACCCAGTACTTC CATSRTVQETQYF
TRBJ1-2 TRBD1 - TRBV6-5 TGTGCCAGCATCGACAGGGGGCGAGGCTACACCTTC CASIDRGRGYTF
TRBJ2-7 - - TRBV2 TGTGCCAGCAGTGTCGACAGCTCCTACGAGCAGTACTTC CASSVDSSYEQYF
TRBJ2-3 TRBD2 - TRBV11-2 TGTGCCGGTCAGCGGGAGGCAAGCACAGATACGCAGTATTTT CAGQREASTDTQYF
TRBJ2-7 TRBD2 - TRBV6-5 TGTGCCAGCAGCGAGACTAGCGGTGTCCACGAGCAGTACTTC CASSETSGVHEQYF
TRBJ2-1 TRBD1 few TRBV2 TGTGCCAGCAGGGATGGACAGGGCCGACTATCTGAGCAGTTCTTC CASRDGQGRLSEQFF
TRBJ2-5 TRBD2 - TRBV11-3 TGTGCCAGCAGCTTAGTCGGGGGGGAGACCCAGTACTTC CASSLVGGETQYF
TRBJ1-2 TRBD1 - TRBV18 TGTGCCAGCTCACCCGAGAGGGGGCGGGATGGCTACACCTTC CASSPERGRDGYTF
TRBJ2-3 - once TRBV18 TGTGCCAGCTCACCGCAAGGGGCTAGCACAGATACGCAGTATTTT CASSPQGASTDTQYF
TRBJ1-1 TRBD1 - TRBV6-5 TGTGCCAGCAGCCCCGGGACAGGGGCTGGAGCTTTCTTT CASSPGTGAGAFF
TRBJ1-2 - once TRBV5-1 TGCGCCAGCAGCGGGACTGCCTATGGCTACACCTTC CASSGTAYGYTF